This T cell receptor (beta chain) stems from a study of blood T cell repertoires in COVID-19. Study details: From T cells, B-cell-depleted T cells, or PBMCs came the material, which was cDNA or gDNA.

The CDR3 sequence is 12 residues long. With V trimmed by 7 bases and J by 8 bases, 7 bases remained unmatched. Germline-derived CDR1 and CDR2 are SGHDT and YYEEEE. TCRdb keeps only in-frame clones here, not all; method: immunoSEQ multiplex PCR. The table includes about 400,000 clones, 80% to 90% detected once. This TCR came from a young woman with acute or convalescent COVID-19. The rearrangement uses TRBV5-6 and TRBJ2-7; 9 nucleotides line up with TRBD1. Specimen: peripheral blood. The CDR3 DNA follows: TGTGCCAGCTACCGGGACAGGGAAAAGCAGTACTTC. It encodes CASYRDREKQYF.